This TCR beta chain came from a study of blood T cell repertoires in COVID-19. About the study: Donors in Cohort 3 counted as recovered after two negative PCRs, clearance, or symptom resolution. Samples of COVID-19 (acute and convalescent) were obtained from the United States, Italy and Spain.

The repertoire was sequenced with immunoSEQ multiplex PCR; TCRdb's copy has only in-frame clones and lacks some. The sample lists 350,000 to 450,000 clones, 70% to 90% occurring once. The ends lost 7 bases at V and 0 bases at J; junction bases unmatched: 9. This CDR3 region has 18 residues. From germline, CDR1 is ENHRY and CDR2 SYGVKD. Source material: PBMCs or T cells enriched from blood (not recorded which). The chain is built from TRBV10-3 and TRBJ2-1; 13 nucleotides line up with TRBD2. This receptor was obtained from a man between 35 and 55 years old in a cohort exposed to, infected with or recovered from COVID-19 (not recorded which). CDR3 sequence: CAIKAGTSGTSSYNEQFF. For the CDR3, the DNA is TGTGCCATCAAAGCCGGGACTAGCGGGACGAGCTCCTACAATGAGCAGTTCTTC.